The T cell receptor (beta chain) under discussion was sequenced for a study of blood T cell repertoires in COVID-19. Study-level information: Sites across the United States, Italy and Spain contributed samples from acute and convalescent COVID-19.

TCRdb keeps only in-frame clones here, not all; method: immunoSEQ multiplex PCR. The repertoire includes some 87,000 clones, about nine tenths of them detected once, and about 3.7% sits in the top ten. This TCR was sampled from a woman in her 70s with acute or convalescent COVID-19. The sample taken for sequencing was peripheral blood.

This CDR3 reads CASSLYGSNTGELFF. CDR3 DNA sequence: TGTGCCAGCAGCTTATACGGGTCGAACACCGGGGAGCTGTTTTTT. The rearrangement uses TRBV7-9 and TRBJ2-2; no reliable D call. CDR1 and CDR2 from the germline V gene are SEHNR and FQNEAQ (reference sequence). With 2 bases removed from V and 0 bases from J, the gap between germline ends came to 7 bases. This CDR3 is built from 15 residues.